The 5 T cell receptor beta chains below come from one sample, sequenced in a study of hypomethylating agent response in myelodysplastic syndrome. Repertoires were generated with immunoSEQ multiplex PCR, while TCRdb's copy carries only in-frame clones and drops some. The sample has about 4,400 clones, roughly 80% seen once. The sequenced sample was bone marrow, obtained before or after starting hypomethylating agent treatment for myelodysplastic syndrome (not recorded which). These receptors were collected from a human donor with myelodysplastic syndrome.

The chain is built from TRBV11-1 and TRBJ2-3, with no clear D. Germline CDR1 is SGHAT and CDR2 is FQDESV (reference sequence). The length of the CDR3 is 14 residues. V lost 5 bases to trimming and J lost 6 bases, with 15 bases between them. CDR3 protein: CASSPSRSLDTQYF. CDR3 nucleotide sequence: TGTGCCAGCAGCCCGAGTAGAAGCCTTGATACGCAGTATTTT.

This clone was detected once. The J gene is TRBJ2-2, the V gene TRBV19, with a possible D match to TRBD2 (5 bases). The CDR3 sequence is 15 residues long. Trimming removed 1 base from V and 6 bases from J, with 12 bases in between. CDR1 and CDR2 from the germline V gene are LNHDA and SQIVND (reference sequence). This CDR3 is CASSIALGVAGELFF. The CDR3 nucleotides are TGTGCCAGTAGTATAGCCCTCGGGGTAGCCGGGGAGCTGTTTTTT.

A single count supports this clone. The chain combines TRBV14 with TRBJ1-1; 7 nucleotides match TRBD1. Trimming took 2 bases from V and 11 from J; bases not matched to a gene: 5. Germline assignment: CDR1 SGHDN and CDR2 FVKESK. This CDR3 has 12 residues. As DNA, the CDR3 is TGTGCCAGCAGCCAATTCACAGGGGAGGCTTTCTTT. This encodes CASSQFTGEAFF.

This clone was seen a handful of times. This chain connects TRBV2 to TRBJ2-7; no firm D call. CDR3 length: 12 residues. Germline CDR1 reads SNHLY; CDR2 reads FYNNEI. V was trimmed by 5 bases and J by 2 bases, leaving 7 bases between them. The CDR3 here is CASSRAPYEQYF. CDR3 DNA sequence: TGTGCCAGCAGTAGGGCCCCCTACGAGCAGTACTTC. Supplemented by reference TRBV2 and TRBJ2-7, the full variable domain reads EPEVTQTPSHQVTQMGQEVILRCVPISNHLYFYWYRQILGQKVEFLVSFYNNEISEKSEIFDDQFSVERPDGSNFTLKIRSTKLEDSAMYFCASSRAPYEQYFGPGTRLTVT.

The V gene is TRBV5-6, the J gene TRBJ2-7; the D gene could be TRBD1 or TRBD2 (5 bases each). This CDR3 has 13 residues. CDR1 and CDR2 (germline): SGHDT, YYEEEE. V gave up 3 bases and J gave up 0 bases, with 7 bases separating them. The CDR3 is CASSSGLSYEQYF. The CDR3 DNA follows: TGTGCCAGCAGCTCGGGGCTCTCCTACGAGCAGTACTTC.